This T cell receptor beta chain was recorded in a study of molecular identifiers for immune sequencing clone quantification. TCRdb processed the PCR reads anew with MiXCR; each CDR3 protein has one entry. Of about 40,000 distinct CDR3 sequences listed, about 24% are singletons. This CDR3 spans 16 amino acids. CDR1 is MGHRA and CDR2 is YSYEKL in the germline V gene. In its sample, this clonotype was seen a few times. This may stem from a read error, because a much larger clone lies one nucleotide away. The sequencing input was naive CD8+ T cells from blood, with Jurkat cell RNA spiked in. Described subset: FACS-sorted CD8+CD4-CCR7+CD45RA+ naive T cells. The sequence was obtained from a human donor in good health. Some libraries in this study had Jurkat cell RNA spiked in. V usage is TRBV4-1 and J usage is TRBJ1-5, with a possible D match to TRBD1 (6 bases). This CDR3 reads CARSQYPGAINQPQHF. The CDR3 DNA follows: TGCGCCCGCAGCCAATACCCAGGGGCTATCAATCAGCCCCAGCATTTT.